This T cell receptor (beta chain) was observed in a study of CD8 T cells in ankylosing spondylitis. Scientists made TCR beta libraries using quantitative 5'-RACE with molecular barcodes. TCRdb redid the calling of the 5' RACE reads with MiXCR, one entry per CDR3 protein. The sample contains fewer than 250,000 distinct CDR3 sequences, about 10% of which appear only once. Many counts were recorded for this clonotype. The antigen remains unidentified. Findings and limits, study-wide: One TCR beta motif, made up of 7 or 8 highly homologous variants, appeared characteristic of ankylosing spondylitis blood. The study looked at matched synovial fluid samples from ankylosing spondylitis patients. Disease-linked clones were reported to be significantly enriched there. Clones linked to disease, bearing a CD8+ phenotype, were relatively rare in peripheral blood.

Trimming removed 8 bases from V and 2 bases from J, with 18 bases in between. Germline lookup yields CDR1 MNHNS and CDR2 SASEGT. The length of the CDR3 is 15 residues. The sequenced sample consisted of blood, either unsorted or a sorted T cell fraction (not recorded which). The TCR sequence derives from a male donor with ankylosing spondylitis or in good health (not recorded which). The chain joins TRBV6-1 to TRBJ2-5, with D maybe TRBD2 (6 bases). This chain's CDR3 is CASGRPTDRQETQYF. The CDR3 DNA sequence: TGTGCCAGCGGGAGGCCTACCGATCGGCAAGAGACCCAGTACTTC.